This T cell receptor (beta chain) was sequenced for a study of blood T cell repertoires in COVID-19. This clone was found once. Method: immunoSEQ multiplex PCR; TCRdb's copy keeps in-frame clones and lacks some. Of 60,000 or so clones in the sample, over 75% were seen once. Trimming stripped 6 bases from V and 6 bases from J, with 13 bases between. CDR1 and CDR2 (germline): KGHDR, SFDVKD. The CDR3 contains 14 residues. The chain is built from TRBV24-1 and TRBJ1-4; the D is unclear. The sequenced material came from peripheral blood. The TCR comes from a man between 60 and 75 years old with active or convalescent COVID-19. The CDR3 here is CATSPGGSDEKLFF. DNA for the CDR3: TGTGCCACCAGTCCAGGCGGGTCAGATGAAAAACTGTTTTTT.